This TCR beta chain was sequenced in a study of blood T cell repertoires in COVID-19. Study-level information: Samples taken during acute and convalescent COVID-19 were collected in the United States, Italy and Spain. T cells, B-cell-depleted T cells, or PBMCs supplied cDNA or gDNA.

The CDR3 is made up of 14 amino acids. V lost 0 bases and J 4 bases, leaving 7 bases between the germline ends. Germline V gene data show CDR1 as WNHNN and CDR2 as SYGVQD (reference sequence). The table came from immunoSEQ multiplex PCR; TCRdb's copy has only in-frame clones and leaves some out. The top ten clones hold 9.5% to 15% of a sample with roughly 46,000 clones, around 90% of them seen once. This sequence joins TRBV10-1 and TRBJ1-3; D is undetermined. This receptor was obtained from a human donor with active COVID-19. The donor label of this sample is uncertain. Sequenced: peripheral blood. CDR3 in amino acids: CASSESRQGNTIYF. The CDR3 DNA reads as TGCGCCAGCAGTGAGTCGCGGCAGGGAAACACCATATATTTT.